Following are 25 T cell receptor beta chains from one sample sequenced in a study of T cell responses to AZD1222 COVID-19 vaccine. Sequencing used immunoSEQ multiplex PCR; TCRdb keeps in-frame clones, though not all of them. The table includes about 110,000 clones, approximately 86% detected once. The specimen comprised peripheral blood, sampled on day 0 of AZD1222 vaccination. The receptors were gathered from an adult in good health.

This clone was seen more than once but under ten times. The rearrangement uses TRBV30 and TRBJ2-2, with 7 positions matching TRBD2. The trim removed 5 bases at V and 8 bases at J, leaving 14 bases unmatched. Germline V gene lookup returns CDR1 GTSNPN and CDR2 SVGIG (reference sequence). The CDR3 covers 15 residues. CDR3: CAWDPGGSNLGELFF. In nucleotides, the CDR3 is TGTGCCTGGGACCCGGGCGGGAGTAATCTTGGGGAGCTGTTTTTT.

The J gene is TRBJ2-6, the V gene TRBV24-1; 7 bases are shared with TRBD2. Germline CDR1 reads KGHDR; CDR2 reads SFDVKD. The J segment lost 0 bases and the V segment lost 9 bases, leaving 10 bases of the junction unmatched. This CDR3 region has 17 residues. CDR3 protein: CATGEGADRSGANVLTF. The CDR3 region has the DNA TGTGCCACCGGGGAGGGTGCAGATCGCTCTGGGGCCAACGTCCTGACTTTC.

V gene TRBV7-2 combines with J gene TRBJ2-2; weak D call: TRBD2 (5 bases). V was pared by 5 bases and J by 6 bases, with 19 bases between. The CDR3 is made up of 16 amino acids. The germline V gene encodes CDR1 SGHTA and CDR2 FQGNSA. CDR3 nucleotides: TGTGCCAGCAGCCCTTCGAGGGCTAGCATCTCCGGGGAGCTGTTTTTT. The encoded protein is CASSPSRASISGELFF. The full variable domain, rest sourced from reference TRBV7-2 and TRBJ2-2, is GAGVSQSPSNKVTEKGKDVELRCDPISGHTALYWYRQSLGQGLEFLIYFQGNSAPDKSGLPSDRFSAERTGGSVSTLTIQRTQQEDSAVYLCASSPSRASISGELFFGEGSRLTVL.

This rearrangement joins TRBV6-2 or TRBV6-3 to TRBJ1-1; TRBD1 is a possible D gene (5 bases). Germline V gene data show CDR1 as MNHEY and CDR2 as SVGEGT. The CDR3 has 14 amino acids. The V gene lost 5 bases and the J gene lost 0 bases, with 10 bases spanning the gap. The CDR3 loop is CASSLGVVNTEAFF. In nucleotides, the CDR3 is TGTGCCAGCAGTCTGGGGGTGGTGAACACTGAAGCTTTCTTT.

This clone appeared a single time. The chain has TRBV7-7 and TRBJ1-5; D uncertain. The CDR3 has 18 residues. Looked up from germline, CDR1 is SSHAT and CDR2 is FNYEAQ (reference sequence). Trimming cost V 5 bases and J 4 bases, with 24 bases left between them. Written as DNA, the CDR3 is TGTGCCAGCAGCCAAAGAGCTAGGACGGGTGGAGCTAATCAGCCCCAGCATTTT. As protein: CASSQRARTGGANQPQHF.

The V call is TRBV9, the J call TRBJ1-2, with D maybe TRBD1 (5 bases). The CDR3 runs to 12 residues. Germline CDR1 SGDLS, CDR2 YYNGEE. Trimming cost V 0 bases and J 13 bases, with 13 bases left between them. The CDR3 spells CASSVALQGLTF. Here the CDR3 DNA reads TGTGCCAGCAGCGTAGCTCTCCAGGGACTCACCTTC.

This rearrangement joins TRBV10-3 to TRBJ1-2; D is uncertain. Trimming cost V 10 bases and J 6 bases, with 21 bases left between them. Germline V gene sequence: CDR1 ENHRY, CDR2 SYGVKD. This CDR3 region has 14 residues. In DNA, the CDR3 is TGTGCCACCTCGGACGGATACGGCCGGGATGGCTACACCTTC. It translates to CATSDGYGRDGYTF.

This clone was counted only a few times. The rearrangement joins TRBV2 to TRBJ1-1; weak D call: TRBD1 (6 bases). V shed 4 bases and J shed 2 bases, with 11 bases lying between them. Germline V gives CDR1 SNHLY, CDR2 FYNNEI. This CDR3 contains 14 residues. The CDR3 bases are TGTGCCAGCAGTGGCTGGGGGGCTAACACTGAAGCTTTCTTT. It yields the protein CASSGWGANTEAFF.

The chain combines TRBV7-2 with TRBJ1-4; D not resolved. CDR1 SGHTA and CDR2 FQGNSA come from the germline V gene. Trimming took off 3 bases at V and 8 bases at J, with 19 bases between the two ends. The CDR3 loop spans 16 amino acids. The CDR3 DNA reads as TGTGCCAGCAGCTTTTCTCCCCGCTCGGTAGGCGAAAAACTGTTTTTT. This encodes CASSFSPRSVGEKLFF. Looking up the rest from reference TRBV7-2 and TRBJ1-4 gives the full variable domain: GAGVSQSPSNKVTEKGKDVELRCDPISGHTALYWYRQSLGQGLEFLIYFQGNSAPDKSGLPSDRFSAERTGGSVSTLTIQRTQQEDSAVYLCASSFSPRSVGEKLFFGSGTQLSVL.

The V and J genes are TRBV7-2 and TRBJ2-7; possibly TRBD1 for D (5 bases). The V end was cut by 2 bases, the J end by 5 bases, with 13 bases between. CDR3 length: 14 amino acids. Germline V lookup: CDR1 SGHTA, CDR2 FQGNSA. For the CDR3, the DNA is TGTGCCAGCAGCTTACATGGCAGGGCAGACGAGCAGTACTTC. Translation gives CASSLHGRADEQYF.

The CDR3 DNA reads as TGCGCCAGCAGCCATGGGACCCTAAGACAAACCGGGGAGCTGTTTTTT. This translates into CASSHGTLRQTGELFF. The chain employs TRBV5-1 and TRBJ2-2; either TRBD1 or TRBD2 may supply D (5 bases each). Trimming removed 4 bases from V and 5 bases from J, with 18 bases in between. Germline V gene lookup returns CDR1 SGHRS and CDR2 YFSETQ. The CDR3 is made up of 16 amino acids.

This chain joins TRBV18 and TRBJ2-1; 9 nucleotides line up with TRBD1. The CDR3 loop spans 14 amino acids. CDR1 KGHSH and CDR2 LQKENI come from the germline V gene. With 8 bases clipped from V and 7 bases from J, the junction kept 9 bases outside the gene matches. The CDR3 is CASLNRTGENEQFF. The CDR3 bases are TGTGCCAGCCTGAACAGGACAGGGGAAAATGAGCAGTTCTTC.

CDR3 nucleotide sequence: TGTGCCAGCTCACCGCGGACAGGGTACGAGCAGTACTTC. It specifies CASSPRTGYEQYF. This sequence joins TRBV18 and TRBJ2-7, with 8 bases identical to TRBD1. This CDR3 region has 13 residues. V lost 3 bases and J lost 4; bases outside the gene matches: 2. From germline, CDR1 is KGHSH and CDR2 LQKENI. Together with reference TRBV18 and TRBJ2-7, the CDR3 gives the full variable domain: NAGVMQNPRHLVRRRGQEARLRCSPMKGHSHVYWYRQLPEEGLKFMVYLQKENIIDESGMPKERFSAEFPKEGPSILRIQQVVRGDSAAYFCASSPRTGYEQYFGPGTRLTVT.

This clone was picked up one time. The rearrangement links TRBV30 to TRBJ2-7; D not resolved. V was clipped by 0 bases and J by 3 bases, with 9 bases between them. This CDR3 has 13 residues. CDR1 GTSNPN and CDR2 SVGIG come from the germline V gene (reference sequence). Here the CDR3 DNA reads TGTGCCTGGAGTGTACTAATCGGCTACGAGCAGTACTTC. Residues: CAWSVLIGYEQYF.

V is TRBV11-2 and J is TRBJ2-3; D remains unclear. The CDR3 is made up of 14 amino acids. With 3 bases removed from V and 6 bases from J, the gap between germline ends came to 13 bases. Germline V CDR1 and CDR2: SGHAT, FQNNGV. CDR3 nucleotides: TGTGCCAGCAGCTTCCGGCCTCCCGGGGATACGCAGTATTTT. Amino acids: CASSFRPPGDTQYF.

The chain joins TRBV28 to TRBJ1-4; no firm D call. Germline V gene data show CDR1 as MDHEN and CDR2 as SYDVKM. Trimming removed 6 bases at V and 7 bases at J, with 9 bases between. The CDR3 sequence is 12 residues long. CDR3 coding DNA: TGTGCCAGCAGAACTACAGTTGAAAAACTGTTTTTT. Translated, it gives CASRTTVEKLFF.

This rearrangement joins TRBV27 to TRBJ2-6, with 7 bases matching TRBD2. The germline CDR1 and CDR2 sequences are MNHEY and SMNVEV (reference sequence). The CDR3 length is 18 residues. J was trimmed by 0 bases and V by 3 bases; bases with no gene match: 8. This chain's CDR3 is CASSLGGYQSSGANVLTF. The CDR3 nucleotides are TGTGCCAGCAGTTTGGGGGGGTATCAGAGCTCTGGGGCCAACGTCCTGACTTTC.

Concerning this clone: The same CDR3 arises from other DNA sequences in this sample as well. This chain connects TRBV2 to TRBJ1-1, with unresolved D. The CDR3 is 13 amino acids. CDR1 and CDR2 (germline): SNHLY, FYNNEI. Between the trimmed V and J ends, which lost 1 base and 5 bases, there was a span of 8 bases. DNA of the CDR3: TGTGCCAGCAGTGAAGTTGAAGGGACTGAAGCTTTCTTT. Amino acid sequence: CASSEVEGTEAFF.

The rearrangement links TRBV9 to TRBJ2-1; 9 positions match TRBD2. Trimming removed 0 bases from V and 9 bases from J; junction bases left unmatched: 4. This CDR3 is built from 14 residues. CDR1 and CDR2 (germline): SGDLS, YYNGEE. For the CDR3, the DNA is TGTGCCAGCAGCGTAGGACTAGCGGAGACTGAGCAGTTCTTC. Residues: CASSVGLAETEQFF.

The chain uses TRBV19 and TRBJ1-5; D uncertain. Per the germline V gene, CDR1 is LNHDA and CDR2 is SQIVND (reference sequence). This CDR3 is 16 amino acids long. V gave up 3 bases and J gave up 6 bases, with 18 bases separating them. DNA of the CDR3: TGTGCCAGTAGTATCGACCGGCCAGAAACTACTCAGCCCCAGCATTTT. Its translation is CASSIDRPETTQPQHF.

The rearrangement links TRBV9 to TRBJ2-3; 11 bases are shared with TRBD2. CDR3 length: 15 residues. CDR1 and CDR2 from the germline V gene are SGDLS and YYNGEE. V shed 4 bases and J 4 bases; nucleotides not matched to a gene: 5. CDR3 residues: CASSPGLADSDTQYF. The CDR3 DNA reads as TGTGCCAGCAGCCCGGGACTAGCGGACTCAGATACGCAGTATTTT. Complete variable domain (other parts from reference TRBV9 and TRBJ2-3): DSGVTQTPKHLITATGQRVTLRCSPRSGDLSVYWYQQSLDQGLQFLIQYYNGEERAKGNILERFSAQQFPDLHSELNLSSLELGDSALYFCASSPGLADSDTQYFGPGTRLTVL.

The chain couples TRBV6-6 to TRBJ2-7; 9 nucleotides match TRBD1. Germline V CDR1 and CDR2: MNHNY, SVGAGI (reference sequence). The CDR3 is 14 amino acids. J was trimmed by 0 bases and V by 5 bases; bases with no gene match: 2. The chain's CDR3 is CASSRDRVSYEQYF. In DNA, the CDR3 is TGTGCCAGCAGTCGGGACAGGGTCTCCTACGAGCAGTACTTC.

This chain links TRBV7-2 with TRBJ2-1; TRBD2 matches 14 bases. The CDR3 extends over 15 amino acids. Germline CDR1 SGHTA, CDR2 FQGNSA. V trimming: 2 bases; J trimming: 7 bases; junction bases outside the gene matches: 1. The CDR3 sequence: CASSLRTSGGNEQFF. CDR3 nucleotide sequence: TGTGCCAGCAGCTTACGGACTAGCGGGGGGAATGAGCAGTTCTTC.

The V and J genes are TRBV19 and TRBJ1-4, with TRBD1 matching 9 bases. This CDR3 region has 12 residues. The germline V gene has CDR1 LNHDA and CDR2 SQIVND (reference sequence). The CDR3 DNA reads TGTGTCCGGACAGGGGAAGAAGAAAAACTGTTTTTT. It specifies CVRTGEEEKLFF.

The chain links TRBV14 to TRBJ2-7, with a possible D match to TRBD2 (6 bases). V was clipped by 4 bases and J by 6 bases, with 13 bases between them. The germline V gene has CDR1 SGHDN and CDR2 FVKESK. The CDR3 has 13 residues. This CDR3 is CASSLDLRGEQYF. The CDR3 nucleotides read TGTGCCAGCAGCCTGGACCTGCGGGGCGAGCAGTACTTC.